A selection of T cell receptor beta chains follows, all from one sample in a study of blood T cells in healthy people across ages. MiXCR, run by TCRdb on the 5' RACE reads, gives a single entry per CDR3 protein. Among fewer than 800,000 distinct CDR3 sequences listed, under 25% were seen once. The sequencing sample was made of blood. These TCRs come from a man aged 65 to 85 in good health. The CDR3 runs from the conserved cysteine through the conserved F or W. A D gene is named only where the DNA matches it firmly. Size is omitted from some rows. Given values are once, few, many or a class for expanded clones.

CDR3	size	J	D	V
CASSVVSDSYEQYF	many	TRBJ2-7	.	TRBV9
CASSLGAGAPEAFF	.	TRBJ1-1	.	TRBV5-1
CASSLGGGNYYEQYF	many	TRBJ2-7	.	TRBV7-8
CASSFGSGSFDTQYF	.	TRBJ2-3	TRBD2	TRBV7-3
CASSDGLAAVDTQYF	.	TRBJ2-3	TRBD2	TRBV18
CAVSESQQQETQYF	few	TRBJ2-5	.	TRBV10-3
CASNRHPAGELFF	few	TRBJ2-2	.	TRBV5-6
CSAMRTDQPQHF	.	TRBJ1-5	.	TRBV20-1
CSVEEAGYEQYF	many	TRBJ2-7	TRBD2	TRBV29-1
CASSGGQGGETNTEAFF	.	TRBJ1-1	TRBD1	TRBV5-1
CSAPRGYGYTF	.	TRBJ1-2	.	TRBV20-1
CASSDPSGQETQYF	few	TRBJ2-5	TRBD2	TRBV5-1
CASSVAGTSLNEQYF	.	.	TRBD2	TRBV9
CASSSCSSGRTQYF	.	TRBJ2-5	.	TRBV21-1
CASSQPLGHEQYF	.	TRBJ2-7	.	TRBV4-1
CSARNRGYEQYF	.	TRBJ2-7	TRBD1	TRBV20-1
CASSGLRSTEAFF	many	TRBJ1-1	.	TRBV2
CASKGLASSSYNEQFF	.	TRBJ2-1	TRBD2	TRBV5-1
CASSLGTGQDEQFF	few	TRBJ2-1	TRBD1	TRBV7-9